The 14 T cell receptor beta chains below were found in one sample sequenced in a study of lymphopenia after photon versus proton radiotherapy. The table came from immunoSEQ multiplex PCR; TCRdb's copy has only in-frame clones and leaves some out. Of tens of thousands of clones in the sample, more than 85% are singletons; the top ten hold 12% to 15%. The sample here was peripheral blood, taken from a patient treated with photon-based radiotherapy. The receptor source for this set is a man in his 60s with cholangiocarcinoma.

The rearrangement uses TRBV13 and TRBJ2-3; tentatively, D is TRBD1 (6 bases). Looked up from germline, CDR1 is PRHDT and CDR2 is FYEKMQ (reference sequence). Trimming took 5 bases from V and 2 from J, leaving 11 bases between them. The CDR3 runs to 14 residues. The CDR3 coding sequence is TGTGCCAGCAGCCACAGGGAAAACACAGATACGCAGTATTTT. Encoded protein: CASSHRENTDTQYF.

The J gene is TRBJ2-5, the V gene TRBV7-6, with D possibly matching TRBD1 (5 bases). The CDR3 contains 14 residues. V was shortened by 1 base and J by 3 bases, with 9 bases between the two germline ends. CDR1 and CDR2 from the germline V gene are SGHVS and FNYEAQ. The CDR3 protein is CASSLDQGKETQYF. The CDR3 DNA reads TGTGCCAGCAGCTTAGACCAGGGTAAAGAGACCCAGTACTTC.

The chain uses TRBV5-1 and TRBJ2-7; maybe TRBD2 (6 bases). The CDR3 sequence is 15 residues long. Between the trimmed V and J ends, which lost 3 bases and 0 bases, there was a span of 13 bases. CDR1 is SGHRS, CDR2 YFSETQ, per germline. The CDR3: CASSYGEEASYEQYF. The CDR3 nucleotides read TGCGCCAGCAGCTATGGGGAGGAAGCCTCCTACGAGCAGTACTTC.

V usage is TRBV7-8 and J usage is TRBJ1-1; D unresolved. V lost 1 base to trimming and J lost 1 base, with 7 bases between them. The CDR3 spans 14 residues. Germline V gene data show CDR1 as SGHVS and CDR2 as FQNEAQ. The CDR3 region is CASSLEGRNTEAFF. DNA for the CDR3: TGTGCCAGCAGCTTAGAGGGAAGGAACACTGAAGCTTTCTTT.

The J gene is TRBJ1-1, the V gene TRBV18; weak D call: TRBD1 (5 bases). V was clipped by 4 bases and J by 0 bases, with 9 bases between them. The V gene's germline CDR1 is KGHSH and CDR2 LQKENI. This CDR3 has 14 amino acids. The CDR3 bases are TGTGCCAGCTCACTAGAAGGGGTGAACACTGAAGCTTTCTTT. Translated, it gives CASSLEGVNTEAFF.

A single count supports this clone. The V and J genes are TRBV10-3 and TRBJ2-5; D unclear. V dropped 3 bases and J dropped 1 base, with 3 bases sitting between them. This CDR3 contains 12 residues. Per germline, CDR1 ENHRY and CDR2 SYGVKD. The CDR3 DNA follows: TGTGCCATCAGTGACCCCCAAGAGACCCAGTACTTC. Residues: CAISDPQETQYF.

CDR3 residues: CASSGRDRVGYTF. Written as DNA, the CDR3 is TGTGCCAGCAGCGGACGGGACAGGGTAGGCTACACCTTC. The chain carries TRBV5-6 and TRBJ1-2; 9 bases line up with TRBD1. The CDR3 is 13 amino acids. Germline loops: CDR1 SGHDT, CDR2 YYEEEE. Losses at the gene ends were 4 bases for V and 8 bases for J; bases not matched to a gene: 6. Filled out from reference TRBV5-6 and TRBJ1-2, the complete variable domain reads DAGVTQSPTHLIKTRGQQVTLRCSPKSGHDTVSWYQQALGQGPQFIFQYYEEEERQRGNFPDRFSGHQFPNYSSELNVNALLLGDSALYLCASSGRDRVGYTFGSGTRLTVV.

V usage is TRBV7-9 and J usage is TRBJ2-5, with D uncertain. The CDR3 spans 13 residues. V was shortened by 1 base and J by 0 bases, with 3 bases between the two germline ends. Germline-derived CDR1 and CDR2 are SEHNR and FQNEAQ (reference sequence). As DNA, the CDR3 is TGTGCCAGCAGCTTAGTCAACCAAGAGACCCAGTACTTC. This translates into CASSLVNQETQYF.

This clone was counted once. The J gene is TRBJ2-7, the V gene TRBV2, with a possible D match to TRBD2 (6 bases). The ends were cut back, 2 bases at V and 11 bases at J, with 28 bases in the middle. CDR3 length: 17 residues. CDR1 and CDR2 from the germline V gene are SNHLY and FYNNEI. CDR3 residues: CASSESVLAGIPTREYF. The CDR3 region has the DNA TGTGCCAGCAGTGAAAGCGTTTTGGCGGGGATCCCTACGAGGGAGTACTTC.

This clone has only one observation. CDR3 residues: CASSPPLGGDSPLHF. In nucleotides, the CDR3 is TGTGCCAGCAGTCCCCCCTTAGGAGGTGATTCACCCCTCCACTTT. The chain has TRBV28 and TRBJ1-6; D is unresolved. Trimming pared 5 bases from V and 8 bases from J, leaving 16 bases between. Germline CDR1 is MDHEN and CDR2 is SYDVKM. CDR3 length: 15 amino acids.

The V and J genes are TRBV11-3 and TRBJ2-2; 9 bases line up with TRBD2. CDR3 length: 15 amino acids. Germline CDR1 is SGHNT and CDR2 is YENEEA. V was pared by 3 bases and J by 3 bases, with 2 bases of the junction left unmatched. CDR3 residues: CASSFIAGDTGELFF. Here the CDR3 DNA reads TGTGCCAGCAGCTTTATAGCGGGAGACACCGGGGAGCTGTTTTTT.

V usage is TRBV28 and J usage is TRBJ2-3; unclear D gene. Looked up from germline, CDR1 is MDHEN and CDR2 is SYDVKM. This CDR3 contains 16 residues. V lost 5 bases to trimming and J lost 4 bases, with 19 bases between them. The CDR3 spells CASSPTLISSPDTQYF. For the CDR3, the DNA is TGTGCCAGCAGTCCCACACTTATCAGTTCTCCAGATACGCAGTATTTT. Filled out from reference TRBV28 and TRBJ2-3, the complete variable domain reads DVKVTQSSRYLVKRTGEKVFLECVQDMDHENMFWYRQDPGLGLRLIYFSYDVKMKEKGDIPEGYSVSREKKERFSLILESASTNQTSMYLCASSPTLISSPDTQYFGPGTRLTVL.

This chain links TRBV9 with TRBJ2-4, with D perhaps matching TRBD1 (6 bases). The ends were cut back, 3 bases at V and 0 bases at J, with 7 bases in the middle. The germline gives CDR1 SGDLS, CDR2 YYNGEE. The CDR3 has 14 amino acids. In DNA form, the CDR3 reads TGTGCCAGCAGCGGGACAGAAGCCAAAAACATTCAGTACTTC. Translating gives CASSGTEAKNIQYF.

The V and J genes are TRBV4-3 and TRBJ2-3; 12 bases map to TRBD2. There are 18 residues in the CDR3. Germline V CDR1 and CDR2: LGHNA, YSLEER. The V and J ends lost 4 bases and 0 bases, in that order; junction bases with no gene match: 8. The CDR3 nucleotides read TGCGCCAGCAGCCTAGCTAGCGGGGGGGCCCTTAGCACAGATACGCAGTATTTT. This translates into CASSLASGGALSTDTQYF.